These 27 T cell receptor beta chains came from one sample sequenced in a study of long-term antiretroviral therapy in people with HIV. Researchers report immunoSEQ v3.0 was run at survey level. Produced via immunoSEQ multiplex PCR; TCRdb's table is partial and in-frame only. The sample lists 37,000 or so clones, 80% seen once, with less than 6% in the top ten. The sequencing used unsorted PBMCs, collected 3.4 years after starting antiretroviral therapy. These receptors were taken from a man aged 25 to 45 with HIV.

The gene calls are TRBV5-1 and TRBJ2-7, with a tentative D call TRBD2 (5 bases). The length of the CDR3 is 13 residues. Germline CDR1 and CDR2: SGHRS and YFSETQ. V lost 4 bases and J 4 bases, leaving 12 bases between the germline ends. The CDR3 region has the DNA TGCGCCAGCAGCCGTGAGGGCCTGTACGAGCAGTACTTC. This codes for CASSREGLYEQYF.

The chain uses TRBV5-6 and TRBJ2-2; D might be TRBD2 (5 bases). V was pared by 0 bases and J by 2 bases, with 8 bases between. CDR1 and CDR2 (germline): SGHDT, YYEEEE. This CDR3 contains 15 residues. CDR3 protein: CASSLGGLNTGELFF. For the CDR3, the DNA is TGTGCCAGCAGCTTGGGAGGGCTAAACACCGGGGAGCTGTTTTTT.

The rearrangement links TRBV15 to TRBJ1-1, with D perhaps TRBD1 (5 bases). Between the trimmed V and J ends, which lost 3 bases and 5 bases, there was a span of 13 bases. The CDR3 runs to 14 residues. Germline V gene sequence: CDR1 LNHNV, CDR2 YYDKDF (reference sequence). The CDR3 reads CATSSILGVTEAFF. Here the CDR3 DNA reads TGTGCCACCAGCAGTATTTTAGGGGTGACTGAAGCTTTCTTT.

The chain carries TRBV14 and TRBJ2-7; 9 bases align to TRBD2. Trimming removed 3 bases from V and 8 bases from J; junction bases left unmatched: 8. There are 14 residues in the CDR3. CDR1 SGHDN and CDR2 FVKESK come from the germline V gene. The CDR3 sequence is CASSHDGLAGKQYF. CDR3 nucleotide sequence: TGTGCCAGCAGCCACGATGGGCTAGCGGGAAAGCAGTACTTC.

V usage is TRBV7-2 and J usage is TRBJ1-4, with a possible D match to TRBD1 (6 bases). Germline V gives CDR1 SGHTA, CDR2 FQGNSA. The CDR3 spans 15 residues. Trimming stripped 1 base from V and 6 bases from J, with 12 bases between. CDR3 region: CASSLVADSYEKLFF. Written as DNA, the CDR3 is TGTGCCAGCAGCTTAGTCGCGGACAGTTATGAAAAACTGTTTTTT. The variable domain in full, with the rest retrieved from reference TRBV7-2 and TRBJ1-4, is GAGVSQSPSNKVTEKGKDVELRCDPISGHTALYWYRQSLGQGLEFLIYFQGNSAPDKSGLPSDRFSAERTGGSVSTLTIQRTQQEDSAVYLCASSLVADSYEKLFFGSGTQLSVL.

This chain joins TRBV13 and TRBJ1-1; D unresolved. Germline CDR1 reads PRHDT; CDR2 reads FYEKMQ (reference sequence). The V and J ends lost 5 bases and 5 bases respectively, with 15 bases between them. The CDR3 covers 14 residues. As DNA, the CDR3 is TGTGCCAGCAGCCCCCCGAGTGCCCCGACTGAAGCTTTCTTT. Protein product: CASSPPSAPTEAFF.

This clone was recorded only once. V is TRBV10-3 and J is TRBJ2-1; 12 bases map to TRBD2. The CDR3 runs 18 residues. The germline gives CDR1 ENHRY, CDR2 SYGVKD. The ends lost 2 bases at V and 10 bases at J; junction bases unmatched: 15. CDR3 nucleotides: TGTGCCATCAGTGAGCCTTCTGCGCTAGCGGGAGGGCCTGGGGAGCAGTTCTTC. This encodes CAISEPSALAGGPGEQFF.

About this clone: Other DNA sequences of this sample code for an identical CDR3. V is TRBV14 and J is TRBJ2-4; no definite D call. V lost 1 base, J lost 0 bases, and 7 bases lay in between. Germline V gene lookup returns CDR1 SGHDN and CDR2 FVKESK. The CDR3 is made up of 15 amino acids. The CDR3 bases are TGTGCCAGCAGCCAAGTTGGCCTAGCCAAAAACATTCAGTACTTC. Its translation is CASSQVGLAKNIQYF.

This rearrangement joins TRBV5-1 to TRBJ1-1, with 7 bases identical to TRBD1. CDR3 length: 13 residues. Trimming removed 3 bases from V and 7 bases from J; junction bases left unmatched: 6. In germline, CDR1 is SGHRS, CDR2 YFSETQ. The chain's CDR3 is CASSSPGQNEAFF. DNA for the CDR3: TGCGCCAGCAGCTCACCGGGACAGAATGAAGCTTTCTTT.

The rearrangement links TRBV27 to TRBJ2-2; 9 bases agree with TRBD2. V was pared by 2 bases and J by 4 bases, with 2 bases of the junction left unmatched. The CDR3 runs 15 residues. Germline loops: CDR1 MNHEY, CDR2 SMNVEV (reference sequence). The CDR3 protein is CASSLLAGITGELFF. The CDR3 DNA sequence: TGTGCCAGCAGTTTACTAGCGGGAATCACCGGGGAGCTGTTTTTT.

This sequence joins TRBV15 and TRBJ1-1; D unresolved. CDR3 size: 11 residues. V was pared by 5 bases and J by 2 bases, with 3 bases between. In germline, CDR1 is LNHNV, CDR2 YYDKDF (reference sequence). CDR3 nucleotides: TGTGCCACCAGCGTTAACACTGAAGCTTTCTTT. Translation: CATSVNTEAFF. Full variable domain (remainder filled in from reference TRBV15 and TRBJ1-1): DAMVIQNPRYQVTQFGKPVTLSCSQTLNHNVMYWYQQKSSQAPKLLFHYYDKDFNNEADTPDNFQSRRPNTSFCFLDIRSPGLGDTAMYLCATSVNTEAFFGQGTRLTVV.

The chain has TRBV28 and TRBJ1-5; TRBD1 aligns across 7 bases. CDR3 length equals 15 residues. J gave up 1 base and V 4 bases, and 4 bases lay outside the gene matches. Germline lookup yields CDR1 MDHEN and CDR2 SYDVKM. The CDR3 DNA is TGTGCCAGCAGTTCCCACAGGGGCAGCAATCAGCCCCAGCATTTT. This gives the protein CASSSHRGSNQPQHF. Drawing the rest from reference TRBV28 and TRBJ1-5, the complete variable domain is DVKVTQSSRYLVKRTGEKVFLECVQDMDHENMFWYRQDPGLGLRLIYFSYDVKMKEKGDIPEGYSVSREKKERFSLILESASTNQTSMYLCASSSHRGSNQPQHFGDGTRLSIL.

CDR3 nucleotide sequence: TGTGCCAGCAGCCCGGACAGGGCGGCAGATACGCAGTATTTT. Translating gives CASSPDRAADTQYF. The chain recombines TRBV7-2 with TRBJ2-3, with 8 bases matching TRBD1. With 5 bases clipped from V and 4 bases from J, the junction kept 5 bases outside the gene matches. CDR3 length: 14 amino acids. Germline CDR1 is SGHTA and CDR2 is FQGNSA.

This rearrangement joins TRBV5-1 to TRBJ2-3, with D uncertain. Trimming stripped 5 bases from V and 0 bases from J, with 7 bases between. CDR3 length: 13 amino acids. CDR1 and CDR2 (germline): SGHRS, YFSETQ. CDR3 in DNA: TGCGCCAGCAGGAGTGCTAGCACAGATACGCAGTATTTT. Protein: CASRSASTDTQYF.

A single count supports this clone. The V and J genes are TRBV5-5 and TRBJ2-3; 8 nucleotides agree with TRBD1. The CDR3 runs to 16 residues. CDR1 is SGHKS, CDR2 YYEKEE, per germline (reference sequence). The V and J ends lost 0 bases and 3 bases, in that order; junction bases with no gene match: 6. The CDR3 region is CASSLAGTGRTDTQYF. The CDR3 DNA reads TGTGCCAGCAGCTTGGCCGGGACAGGACGTACAGATACGCAGTATTTT.

This clone was seen a handful of times. V and J are TRBV19 and TRBJ2-7; maybe TRBD1 (6 bases). CDR1 LNHDA and CDR2 SQIVND come from the germline V gene (reference sequence). V lost 10 bases and J 6 bases, leaving 13 bases between the germline ends. This CDR3 is built from 11 residues. CDR3 coding DNA: TGTGCCACCGGGACACTTTCCGAGCAGTACTTC. This translates into CATGTLSEQYF.

Remarks on this clone: This CDR3 is also generated by other DNA sequences in the sample. DNA for the CDR3: TGCGCCAGCAGCCAGGACAGGGTAGATACGCAGTATTTT. It is translated as CASSQDRVDTQYF. J is TRBJ2-3 and V is TRBV4-3, with 8 bases aligning to TRBD1. The germline V gene encodes CDR1 LGHNA and CDR2 YSLEER. CDR3 length: 13 amino acids. Losses at the gene ends were 3 bases for V and 5 bases for J; bases not matched to a gene: 1.

The chain combines TRBV7-8 with TRBJ1-1; D is undetermined. Germline values: CDR1 SGHVS, CDR2 FQNEAQ. The CDR3 totals 14 residues. V was clipped by 0 bases and J by 5 bases, with 10 bases between them. The CDR3 reads CASSLAPGETEAFF. The CDR3 DNA follows: TGTGCCAGCAGCTTAGCGCCGGGTGAAACTGAAGCTTTCTTT.

The chain employs TRBV6-1 and TRBJ1-1; 7 bases line up with TRBD1. The CDR3 spans 15 residues. CDR1 MNHNS and CDR2 SASEGT come from the germline V gene. After removal of 7 bases from V and 2 bases from J, the junction contained 10 bases not matched to a gene. The CDR3 DNA is TGTGCCAGCACCGGGAGAGGGACAGCCAACACTGAAGCTTTCTTT. Its translation: CASTGRGTANTEAFF.

The chain combines TRBV10-3 with TRBJ2-1; D unclear. Germline CDR1 is ENHRY and CDR2 is SYGVKD. V was shortened by 4 bases and J by 7 bases, with 5 bases between the two germline ends. This CDR3 contains 11 residues. For the CDR3, the DNA is TGTGCCATCAGTGTAGGAAATGAGCAGTTCTTC. Its translation: CAISVGNEQFF.

As DNA, the CDR3 is TGTGCCAGCTCAGGGACAGTTGCCTACGAGCAGTACTTC. Translation: CASSGTVAYEQYF. The chain links TRBV18 to TRBJ2-7; the match to TRBD1 covers 7 bases. With V trimmed by 5 bases and J by 2 bases, 3 bases remained unmatched. This CDR3 is 13 amino acids long. Germline V gives CDR1 KGHSH, CDR2 LQKENI. Drawing the rest from reference TRBV18 and TRBJ2-7, the complete variable domain is NAGVMQNPRHLVRRRGQEARLRCSPMKGHSHVYWYRQLPEEGLKFMVYLQKENIIDESGMPKERFSAEFPKEGPSILRIQQVVRGDSAAYFCASSGTVAYEQYFGPGTRLTVT.

The chain links TRBV30 to TRBJ2-7; D may be TRBD1 (5 bases). From germline, CDR1 is GTSNPN and CDR2 SVGIG (reference sequence). This CDR3 comprises 12 residues. V shed 2 bases and J shed 2 bases, with 7 bases lying between them. CDR3 in amino acids: CAWSTQAYEQYF. Here the CDR3 DNA reads TGTGCCTGGAGTACACAGGCCTACGAGCAGTACTTC.

This clone was seen a few times. The rearrangement uses TRBV2 and TRBJ1-5, with D unclear. Germline CDR1 reads SNHLY; CDR2 reads FYNNEI. The V and J ends lost 3 bases and 7 bases respectively, with 13 bases between them. The CDR3 consists of 14 residues. CDR3 sequence reads: CASSDGGIEQPQHF. CDR3 nucleotides: TGTGCCAGCAGTGATGGTGGGATAGAGCAGCCCCAGCATTTT.

The V call is TRBV19, the J call TRBJ2-2; no definite D call. V lost 2 bases, J lost 9 bases, and 10 bases lay in between. Germline CDR1 LNHDA, CDR2 SQIVND (reference sequence). This CDR3 contains 13 residues. Here the CDR3 DNA reads TGTGCCAGTAGTATAAGATCCGGCAGGGAGCTGTTTTTT. It codes for CASSIRSGRELFF. The whole variable domain, filled in from reference TRBV19 and TRBJ2-2, reads DGGITQSPKYLFRKEGQNVTLSCEQNLNHDAMYWYRQDPGQGLRLIYYSQIVNDFQKGDIAEGYSVSREKKESFPLTVTSAQKNPTAFYLCASSIRSGRELFFGEGSRLTVL.

This clone is a singleton in its sample. This chain connects TRBV28 to TRBJ1-5; D is unclear. The CDR3 spans 14 residues. Trimming took 7 bases from V and 0 from J, leaving 10 bases between them. CDR1 is MDHEN and CDR2 is SYDVKM in the germline V gene. The CDR3 DNA is TGTGCCAGCACCCCAGACAATAGCAATCAGCCCCAGCATTTT. Its protein is CASTPDNSNQPQHF.

The rearrangement uses TRBV27 and TRBJ1-2, with 8 bases matching TRBD1. Germline V gene lookup returns CDR1 MNHEY and CDR2 SMNVEV (reference sequence). V lost 4 bases and J lost 3; bases outside the gene matches: 7. CDR3 length: 15 amino acids. In nucleotides, the CDR3 is TGTGCCAGCAGTTCCCGGACAGGGAGAGACTATGGCTACACCTTC. The encoded protein is CASSSRTGRDYGYTF.

With regard to this clone: The junction departs from germline at one end; a sequencing error may be responsible. Other DNA sequences in this sample translate to the same CDR3. The chain links TRBV7-9 to TRBJ1-5; D is uncertain. Germline CDR1 and CDR2: SEHNR and FQNEAQ (reference sequence). The CDR3 is 12 residues long. CDR3 residues: CASSLENQPQHF. The DNA for the CDR3 is TGTGCCAGCAGCCTCGAAAATCAACCCCAGCATTTT.